This T cell receptor beta chain was captured by sequencing in a study of OX40 agonist ivuxolimab in advanced cancers. Study as a whole: The treatment was a fully human IgG2 OX40 agonist, ivuxolimab.

About this clone itself: The antigen remains unidentified.

The germline V and J ends were trimmed by 1 base and 2 bases, with 11 bases remaining between them. Germline CDR1 and CDR2: SGHDN and FVKESK. The CDR3 runs 15 residues. The assay was immunoSEQ multiplex PCR, and TCRdb's table has in-frame clones only and misses some. The sample holds tens of thousands of clones, 94% seen once. Overall study results and limits: Part of the nonresponder group also had normalized T-cell clonal expansion that was low. By week 6 at 0.1 to 3.0 mg/kg, blood CD4+ and CD8+ T cells had expanded clonally.

The source was CD4+ or CD8+ T cells sorted from blood, collected in a trial of the OX40 agonist ivuxolimab. V gene TRBV14 combines with J gene TRBJ1-1; D ambiguous. This sequence was found in an adult with an advanced solid tumor such as melanoma, head and neck, liver or kidney cancer. CDR3 DNA sequence: TGTGCCAGCAGCCAAGTTGCAGTCCTTAACACTGAAGCTTTCTTT. Amino acid sequence: CASSQVAVLNTEAFF.